Shown below are 11 T cell receptor beta chains from a single sample sequenced in a study of blood T cell repertoires in COVID-19. This table comes from immunoSEQ multiplex PCR, and its TCRdb copy is limited to in-frame clones, with some not included. Of 110,000 to 150,000 clones listed, nearly 85% are singletons. Sequenced: peripheral blood. The source is a human donor in a cohort sampled during active COVID-19.

The chain recombines TRBV7-9 with TRBJ1-1, with D tentatively TRBD1 (6 bases). This CDR3 spans 15 amino acids. V lost 5 bases to trimming and J lost 4 bases, with 17 bases between them. Germline V lookup: CDR1 SEHNR, CDR2 FQNEAQ (reference sequence). The CDR3 DNA reads TGTGCCAGCAGCCTTCTAGTGGGGGCGGGCACTGAAGCTTTCTTT. It specifies CASSLLVGAGTEAFF.

This clone was seen a handful of times. The chain carries TRBV6-5 and TRBJ1-1; maybe TRBD1 (6 bases). The CDR3 loop spans 13 amino acids. Trimming shortened V by 9 bases and J by 1 base, and 12 bases separated the two germline ends. Germline CDR1 reads MNHEY; CDR2 reads SVGAGI. The CDR3 spells CASSWGQNTEAFF. In DNA, the CDR3 is TGTGCCAGTTCATGGGGACAGAACACTGAAGCTTTCTTT.

This clone has just one count. The genes are TRBV27 and TRBJ1-5; D may be TRBD1 (6 bases). The length of the CDR3 is 14 residues. Trimming removed 1 base at V and 5 bases at J, with 9 bases between. Germline-derived CDR1 and CDR2 are MNHEY and SMNVEV (reference sequence). The CDR3 DNA reads TGTGCCAGCAGTTTATTGGGGGGGCATCAGCCCCAGCATTTT. Translated, it gives CASSLLGGHQPQHF.

This clone was counted a single time. The rearrangement links TRBV5-6 to TRBJ1-4; unclear D gene. Germline V lookup: CDR1 SGHDT, CDR2 YYEEEE. The CDR3 runs to 16 residues. With 2 bases removed from V and 0 bases from J, the gap between germline ends came to 11 bases. The CDR3 coding sequence is TGTGCCAGCAGCTTCCGGGGTGTTTCAACTAATGAAAAACTGTTTTTT. Translating it yields CASSFRGVSTNEKLFF. The complete variable domain, with remaining parts taken from reference TRBV5-6 and TRBJ1-4, reads DAGVTQSPTHLIKTRGQQVTLRCSPKSGHDTVSWYQQALGQGPQFIFQYYEEEERQRGNFPDRFSGHQFPNYSSELNVNALLLGDSALYLCASSFRGVSTNEKLFFGSGTQLSVL.

V and J are TRBV4-2 and TRBJ2-5, with 14 bases matching TRBD2. This CDR3 has 16 residues. V lost 4 bases and J lost 3; bases outside the gene matches: 4. From germline, CDR1 is LGHNA and CDR2 YNFKEQ. This CDR3 is CASSPGTSGGEETQYF. The CDR3 DNA sequence: TGTGCCAGCAGCCCAGGGACTAGCGGGGGTGAAGAGACCCAGTACTTC.

The V and J genes are TRBV6-5 and TRBJ2-3; perhaps TRBD2 as D (5 bases). V gave up 6 bases and J gave up 6 bases, with 19 bases separating them. Germline values: CDR1 MNHEY, CDR2 SVGAGI. This CDR3 comprises 15 residues. In DNA form, the CDR3 reads TGTGCCAGCAGCTCTCTCCGGACTCCCAGGGATACGCAGTATTTT. This translates into CASSSLRTPRDTQYF.

This chain uses TRBV4-1 with TRBJ2-5, with D maybe TRBD1 (5 bases). The CDR3 loop spans 14 amino acids. Germline-derived CDR1 and CDR2 are MGHRA and YSYEKL. V lost 1 base, J lost 5 bases, and 11 bases lay in between. CDR3 sequence reads: CASSQVQGSETQYF. The DNA of the CDR3 is TGCGCCAGCAGCCAAGTCCAGGGAAGCGAGACCCAGTACTTC.

The chain recombines TRBV7-2 with TRBJ1-1; TRBD1 is a possible D gene (5 bases). This CDR3 has 14 amino acids. Trimming pared 2 bases from V and 2 bases from J, leaving 9 bases between. Germline CDR1 and CDR2: SGHTA and FQGNSA. The CDR3, as DNA: TGTGCCAGCAGCTTATCCCAGGGTAACACTGAAGCTTTCTTT. Its protein is CASSLSQGNTEAFF.

This clone was seen a single time. The chain links TRBV19 to TRBJ1-6; no reliable D call. Per the germline V gene, CDR1 is LNHDA and CDR2 is SQIVND (reference sequence). The CDR3 covers 13 residues. Deletions cut 4 bases from V and 10 bases from J, with 11 bases between. The chain's CDR3 is CASSTRGGSPLHF. The CDR3 DNA reads as TGTGCCAGTAGTACCCGGGGAGGGTCACCCCTCCACTTT.

The chain couples TRBV6-7 to TRBJ2-7; no clear D gene. TRBV6-7 is an ORF; its function is uncertain. The CDR3 contains 12 residues. Trimming removed 6 bases from V and 4 bases from J, with 10 bases in between. The CDR3 sequence: CASRSPRYEQYV. CDR3 bases: TGTGCCAGCAGGTCCCCTAGATACGAGCAGTACGTC.

The chain uses TRBV7-9 and TRBJ2-5; 9 nucleotides line up with TRBD2. The V segment lost 0 bases and the J segment 4 bases; nucleotides outside the gene matches: 3. The CDR3 contains 15 residues. Germline CDR1 and CDR2: SEHNR and FQNEAQ (reference sequence). CDR3 in amino acids: CASSLASGGGETQYF. DNA for the CDR3: TGTGCCAGCAGCTTAGCTAGCGGGGGTGGAGAGACCCAGTACTTC.